This TCR beta chain was captured in a study of blood T cell repertoires in COVID-19. Turning to the study itself: Nucleic acid was either cDNA or gDNA, and it came from T cells, B-cell-depleted T cells, or PBMCs.

V lost 6 bases and J 3 bases, leaving 21 bases between the germline ends. From germline, CDR1 is SGHVS and CDR2 FNYEAQ. CDR3 size: 17 residues. Generated by immunoSEQ multiplex PCR, the TCRdb table keeps only in-frame clones and is missing some. The sample holds hundreds of thousands of clones, roughly 87% seen once. The chain joins TRBV7-6 to TRBJ1-3, with D hard to call. Sample: PBMCs or T cells enriched from blood (not recorded which). This clonotype was sampled from a woman aged 25 to 39 with acute COVID-19. The CDR3 region is CASRGDLGRADGNTIYF. Written as DNA, the CDR3 is TGTGCCAGCAGGGGAGACCTCGGGAGAGCGGATGGAAACACCATATATTTT.